This section outlines one T cell receptor beta chain sequence together with its context. This clone was seen a few times. There is no known antigen for this receptor. Per-base quality was not reported, and no clone a single base away is much larger than it. Sequencing of TCRB CDR3 was done on genomic DNA with the immunoSEQ assay. In the source study's methods: Only a few patient CD8+ clones larger than 1% matched published virus-specific TCRB sequences when compared against them. Only productive TCRB rearrangements were included in the analyses. Clonality was expressed as a Shannon entropy-based productive clonality index, with each clone defined by a unique TCRB CDR3 sequence. Repertoire overlap between two samples was calculated from the template counts of each clone relative to total templates per sample. V-gene usage from TCRB sequencing and V-gene usage measured by flow cytometry were correlated (Spearman r of about 0.62). Entries here come from immuneACCESS through TCRdb and include only in-frame sequences with V and J called. Some clones fail to appear in such tables; in the studies checked, an unresolved V gene covers under half of the shortfall, and the cause of the remainder is unknown. V and J calls and clone size are as listed in that table; D and trimming were resolved from the DNA. This sample gives 15,000 to 20,000 clones in total; 60% to 80% of them show up just once. The ten largest account for about 22% of the sample.

As encoded in the germline V gene, CDR1 is MDHEN while CDR2 is SYDVKM. Measured from the cysteine to the phenylalanine, the CDR3 is 12 residues long. Only the CDR3 region is kept as DNA, spanning 36 bases read in frame from base 1. V drops 5 bases and J drops 1 base, leaving 5 bases in between. This sample was taken from a study of somatic mutations in cytotoxic T cells in rheumatoid arthritis (dated by TCRdb to the late 2010s). Study-level background: Right after diagnosis and prior to the start of any treatment, roughly 30 ml EDTA of peripheral blood was drawn from patients. A FACSAria II or Sony SH800 was used to flow-sort some V beta antibody-stained T-cell populations at nearly 100% purity, and TCRB sequencing was also done on sorted V beta1+ cells. A total of around 62 rheumatoid arthritis patients and over 15 healthy controls underwent TCRB deep sequencing. Whether expanded CD8+ T-cell clones in untreated, newly diagnosed rheumatoid arthritis carry somatic mutations was the study question, and clonality was characterized with TCRB deep sequencing. Median age was essentially the same in the patient group and the control group. What the authors observed across the whole study: An increase of CD8+ clonality with age was seen in patients (Spearman r ~ 0.45) but not in healthy controls. The expanded CD8+ clones had unknown antigen targets, and not appearing in virus-specific databases did not rule out that they were virus-specific. The slight underrepresentation of TRBV07 in patients was not corrected for multiple comparisons. In about an eighth of the roughly 65 patients the largest CD8+ clone exceeded 20% of CD8+ cells, and several identical CD8+ TCRB sequences were shared between blood and synovial fluid. There was no significant difference in CD8+ T-cell clonality between rheumatoid arthritis patients and age-matched healthy controls.

Positive magnetic bead selection on an AutoMACS was used to isolate CD4+ and CD8+ cells, with flow cytometry used to check purity. A TCR V beta antibody panel was used in flow cytometry to screen first for clonal expansions, which were then characterized by TCRB deep sequencing of sorted CD8+ fractions. Ficoll-Paque PLUS density gradient separation was used to isolate peripheral blood mononuclear cells. DNA was extracted from CD4-enriched, CD8-enriched or PBMC samples with Nucleospin Tissue or Tissue XS kits and quantified with a Qubit 2.0 fluorometer. The specimen was CD8+ T cells sorted from blood. Recombination connected TRBV28 to TRBJ1-1; the D gene is unclear. This TCR was sampled from an adult with rheumatoid arthritis. The CDR3 reads as follows: CASSDKNTEAFF. The DNA sequence follows: TGTGCCAGCAGTGACAAGAACACTGAAGCTTTCTTT.